This TCR beta chain was retrieved from a study of blood T cell repertoires in COVID-19. Generated by immunoSEQ multiplex PCR, the TCRdb table keeps only in-frame clones and is missing some. The sample contains around 500,000 clones, approximately 85% of which appear only once. Looked up from germline, CDR1 is SGHDT and CDR2 is YYEEEE. V gave up 4 bases and J gave up 8 bases; unmatched junction bases: 15. The CDR3 spans 16 residues. This TCR came from a human donor in a cohort sampled during active COVID-19. Source material: peripheral blood. This chain uses TRBV5-6 with TRBJ1-2; 9 bases are a match to TRBD1. CDR3 coding DNA: TGTGCCAGCAGCCCGGACAGGGGAAGTTTTGATCAAGGCTACACCTTC. Amino acids: CASSPDRGSFDQGYTF.